This T cell receptor (beta chain) was identified during a study of blood T cells in healthy people across ages. Overall study findings and caveats: More naive CD4+ cells and higher diversity marked long-lived donors relative to aged donors. Underestimates were what the diversity estimates from one million T cells were considered to be.

Together with a sample-barcoded 5' primer, a J-beta primer mix was included in a second PCR lasting about 7 to 11 cycles. Each cDNA molecule was tagged by a template-switch adaptor with 12 random nucleotides. Each CDR3 protein is one row after TCRdb ran MiXCR on the 5' RACE reads. The repertoire has around 1.5 million distinct CDR3 sequences, 34% of them found once; the top ten carry roughly 10%. Donors each provided 7.5 to 10 milliliters of peripheral blood. CDR1 and CDR2 (germline): SEHNR, FQNEAQ (reference sequence). This CDR3 contains 16 residues. V lost 1 base to trimming and J lost 2 bases, with 12 bases between them. This clonotype was observed many times. No antigen is known for it.

Sequences were obtained from blood. The gene calls are TRBV7-9 and TRBJ2-1; perhaps TRBD2 as D (7 bases). The source of this sequence is a woman in her 30s in good health. The CDR3 bases are TGTGCCAGCAGCTTAGTAGGAGGGGGGGCCTACAATGAGCAGTTCTTC. It yields the protein CASSLVGGGAYNEQFF.